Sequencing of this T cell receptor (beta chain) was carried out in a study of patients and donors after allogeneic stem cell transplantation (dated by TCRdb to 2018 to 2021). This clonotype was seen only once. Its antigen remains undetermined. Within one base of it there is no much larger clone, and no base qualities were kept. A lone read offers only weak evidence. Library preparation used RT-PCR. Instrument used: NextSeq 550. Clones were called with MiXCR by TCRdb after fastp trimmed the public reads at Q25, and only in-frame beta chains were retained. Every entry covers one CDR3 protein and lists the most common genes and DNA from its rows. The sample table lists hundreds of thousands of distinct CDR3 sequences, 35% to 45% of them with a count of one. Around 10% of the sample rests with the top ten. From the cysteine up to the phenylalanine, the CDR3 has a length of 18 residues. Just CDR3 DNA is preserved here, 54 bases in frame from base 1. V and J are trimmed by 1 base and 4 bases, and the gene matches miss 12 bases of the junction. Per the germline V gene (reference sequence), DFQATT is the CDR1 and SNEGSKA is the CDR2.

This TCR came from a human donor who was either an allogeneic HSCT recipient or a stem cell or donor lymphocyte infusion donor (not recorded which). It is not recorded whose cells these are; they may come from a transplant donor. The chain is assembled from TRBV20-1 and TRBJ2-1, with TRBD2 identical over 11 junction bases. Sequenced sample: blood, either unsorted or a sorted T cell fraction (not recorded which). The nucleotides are TGCAGTGCTAGAGGGCCGGGACTAGCGGTTCTCAGTTACAATGAGCAGTTCTTC. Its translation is CSARGPGLAVLSYNEQFF.